This paragraph reports one T cell receptor (beta chain). These data are taken from a study of shared clonotypes between healthy human individuals. TCRdb keeps only in-frame clones here, not all; method: immunoSEQ multiplex PCR. The repertoire holds some 2 million clones, about 95% seen once, with about 1.1% in the top ten. As defined, naive CD8 cells were CD45RO-negative and positively selected for CCR7, with terminally differentiated effector memory CD45RA+ cells excluded. Adult donors, all healthy and HIV-negative, had no recent acute infections or vaccinations. The V gene's germline CDR1 is SGHRS and CDR2 YFSETQ. The CDR3 is made up of 15 amino acids. V lost 4 bases to trimming and J lost 5 bases; unmatched junction nucleotides: 8.

The source material was naive CD8+ T cells sorted from blood. This sequence joins TRBV5-1 and TRBJ1-5; the match to TRBD1 covers 8 bases. This receptor was obtained from a young man in good health. The CDR3 DNA reads TGCGCCAGCAGCGGCGGGACAGGAGCGGATCAGCCCCAGCATTTT. Encoded protein: CASSGGTGADQPQHF.